Each of the 9 T cell receptor beta chains below was sequenced from the same sample in a study of T cell responses to AZD1222 COVID-19 vaccine. Libraries were prepared by immunoSEQ multiplex PCR; TCRdb keeps only in-frame clonotypes and omits some of them. The data hold around 140,000 clones, with about 92% observed a single time. The source was peripheral blood, collected after recovery from COVID-19. Receptors originate from an adult who had recovered from COVID-19.

This rearrangement joins TRBV6-5 to TRBJ2-3, with 7 bases matching TRBD1. Trimming cost V 4 bases and J 2 bases; bases outside gene matches: 9. The CDR3 has 16 residues. Germline V gene data show CDR1 as MNHEY and CDR2 as SVGAGI. This CDR3 reads CASSFRTGSFTDTQYF. CDR3 DNA: TGTGCCAGCAGTTTCAGGACAGGTTCATTCACAGATACGCAGTATTTT.

J is TRBJ1-6 and V is TRBV3-1 (or the pseudogene TRBV3-2); no firm D call. Trimming removed 2 bases from V and 9 bases from J, with 8 bases in between. The CDR3 loop spans 13 amino acids. The germline gives CDR1 LGHDT, CDR2 YNNKEL (reference sequence). As DNA, the CDR3 is TGTGCCAGCAGCCAAAAGGCAGGTTCACCCCTCCACTTT. This translates into CASSQKAGSPLHF.

J is TRBJ2-3 and V is TRBV30; 10 nucleotides match TRBD2. V lost 0 bases and J lost 4; bases outside the gene matches: 10. Germline CDR1 reads GTSNPN; CDR2 reads SVGIG (reference sequence). The CDR3 contains 17 residues. The CDR3 loop is CAWSVSPLAGVPDTQYF. CDR3 nucleotide sequence: TGTGCCTGGAGTGTAAGTCCGCTAGCGGGAGTCCCAGATACGCAGTATTTT.

This clone was observed once. This chain connects TRBV7-9 to TRBJ2-7; D not certain. V gave up 2 bases and J gave up 2 bases, with 4 bases separating them. The CDR3 covers 12 residues. Germline CDR1 SEHNR, CDR2 FQNEAQ (reference sequence). CDR3 nucleotides: TGTGCCAGCAGCTTACTGACCTACGAGCAGTACTTC. It encodes CASSLLTYEQYF.

This chain connects TRBV7-8 to TRBJ2-7; D is perhaps TRBD1 (5 bases). Germline CDR1 SGHVS, CDR2 FQNEAQ. V lost 5 bases, J lost 2 bases, and 16 bases lay in between. The CDR3 consists of 15 residues. CDR3 amino acids: CASSLGAPTPYEQYF. DNA of the CDR3: TGTGCCAGCAGCCTAGGGGCGCCAACCCCCTACGAGCAGTACTTC.

The gene calls are TRBV5-4 and TRBJ1-1; D is undetermined. The CDR3 loop spans 14 amino acids. Germline V lookup: CDR1 SGHNT, CDR2 YYREEE (reference sequence). V lost 1 base and J lost 2, with 9 bases in between. The CDR3 protein is CASSLSGLNTEAFF. CDR3 in DNA: TGTGCCAGCAGCTTGTCAGGCTTAAACACTGAAGCTTTCTTT.

This chain links TRBV6-6 with TRBJ1-5; D is undetermined. The CDR3 runs 16 residues. The germline V gene has CDR1 MNHNY and CDR2 SVGAGI (reference sequence). V lost 8 bases to trimming and J lost 0 bases, with 17 bases between them. CDR3 sequence reads: CASGREGIYSNQPQHF. CDR3 DNA: TGTGCCAGCGGAAGAGAGGGTATTTATAGCAATCAGCCCCAGCATTTT.

This chain links TRBV6-5 with TRBJ2-1; possibly TRBD2 for D (5 bases). The germline V gene has CDR1 MNHEY and CDR2 SVGAGI. The ends were cut back, 4 bases at V and 14 bases at J, with 21 bases in the middle. This CDR3 comprises 14 residues. CDR3 in DNA: TGTGCCAGCAGTTTAAGCGGACCGCGCGGAGAGGAGTTCTTC. Residues: CASSLSGPRGEEFF.

The gene calls are TRBV5-6 and TRBJ2-7; D might be TRBD1 (8 bases). There are 16 residues in the CDR3. The V end lost 5 bases, the J end lost 2 bases, and 20 bases lay between the germline ends. From germline, CDR1 is SGHDT and CDR2 YYEEEE. CDR3 sequence reads: CASRSKGGTGAYEQYF. CDR3 sequence (DNA): TGTGCCAGCAGAAGTAAGGGGGGGACAGGTGCCTACGAGCAGTACTTC.